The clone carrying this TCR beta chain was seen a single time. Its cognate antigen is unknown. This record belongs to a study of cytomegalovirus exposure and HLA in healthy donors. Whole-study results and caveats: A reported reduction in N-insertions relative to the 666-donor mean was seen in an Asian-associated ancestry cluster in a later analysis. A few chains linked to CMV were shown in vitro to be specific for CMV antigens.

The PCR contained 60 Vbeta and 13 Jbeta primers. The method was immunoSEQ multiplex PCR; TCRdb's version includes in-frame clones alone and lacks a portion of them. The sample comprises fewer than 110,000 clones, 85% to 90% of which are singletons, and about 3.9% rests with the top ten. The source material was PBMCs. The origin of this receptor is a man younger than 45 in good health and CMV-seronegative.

The CDR3 DNA follows: TGTGCCAGCAGTGGCCTTAGGGTCGGGGTCGGAGCTTTCTTT. This encodes CASSGLRVGVGAFF. The chain is built from TRBV27 and TRBJ1-1, with D hard to call. Deletions cut 5 bases from V and 10 bases from J, with 20 bases between. The CDR3 runs to 14 residues. Germline CDR1 is MNHEY and CDR2 is SMNVEV (reference sequence).